This is a list of T cell receptor beta chains from one sample in a study of cytomegalovirus exposure and HLA in healthy donors. The assay was immunoSEQ multiplex PCR, and TCRdb's table has in-frame clones only and misses some. The sample shows around 150,000 clones, roughly four fifths of them seen only once. Input material: PBMCs. These TCRs come from a man aged 45-65 years in good health and CMV-seropositive. CDR3s include the opening cysteine and the closing phenylalanine or tryptophan. Fields, in order: J gene, clone size, V gene, D gene, CDR3 length, CDR3 protein, CDR3 DNA. D genes are given only for firm matches. Not every row has a clone size; where given, it reads once, few, many or a size class.

TRBJ2-1,.,TRBV6-1,TRBD1,13,CASSTGVWDEQFF,TGTGCCAGCAGTACAGGGGTCTGGGATGAGCAGTTCTTC
TRBJ2-3,few,TRBV18,TRBD2,17,CASSPPGLAGGTDTQYF,TGTGCCAGCTCACCACCAGGCCTAGCGGGGGGCACAGATACGCAGTATTTT
TRBJ1-1,.,TRBV28,.,15,CASSPVRQVNTEAFF,TGTGCCAGCAGTCCCGTCCGACAGGTGAACACTGAAGCTTTCTTT
TRBJ2-7,.,TRBV28,.,14,CASSPGGMRVEQYF,TGTGCCAGCAGTCCGGGTGGGATGCGGGTCGAGCAGTACTTC
TRBJ2-1,.,TRBV28,TRBD2,15,CASSLVAGGYNEQFF,TGTGCCAGCAGTTTAGTAGCGGGAGGTTACAATGAGCAGTTCTTC
TRBJ2-4,once,TRBV5-1,TRBD2,16,CASSLGSSGNLNIQYF,TGCGCCAGCAGCTTGGGGTCTAGCGGGAATCTGAACATTCAGTACTTC
TRBJ1-5,.,TRBV27,.,14,CASSDRYSNQPQHF,TGTGCCAGCAGCGACAGATATAGCAATCAGCCCCAGCATTTT
TRBJ1-2,.,TRBV28,.,14,CASSPQDSNYGYTF,TGTGCCAGCAGTCCCCAGGACAGCAACTATGGCTACACCTTC
TRBJ1-5,few,TRBV19,.,13,CASSPYSNQPQHF,TGTGCCAGTAGTCCCTATAGCAATCAGCCCCAGCATTTT
TRBJ2-5,.,TRBV9,.,16,CASSVMEGGGQETQYF,TGTGCCAGCAGCGTAATGGAGGGTGGGGGTCAAGAGACCCAGTACTTC
TRBJ2-3,.,TRBV7-2,TRBD2,14,CASSSPGTTDTQYF,TGTGCCAGCAGCTCCCCCGGGACTACCGATACGCAGTATTTT
TRBJ1-5,.,TRBV6-1,.,14,CASNVGDGNQPQHF,TGTGCCAGCAACGTGGGAGACGGCAATCAGCCCCAGCATTTT